One sample yielded the 6 T cell receptor beta chains listed below, sequenced in a study of PD-L1 blockade in urothelial cancer. Stated time point: peripheral blood 6 weeks after treatment start. Produced via immunoSEQ multiplex PCR; TCRdb's table is partial and in-frame only. The sample has around 80,000 clones; approximately 90% are singletons. This sample comprised PBMCs, obtained around atezolizumab (anti-PD-L1) treatment. These receptors were obtained from a woman of 80 years or more with urothelial cancer.

The V gene is TRBV7-8, the J gene TRBJ2-1, with 9 bases matching TRBD2. The CDR3 is 17 residues long. J gave up 4 bases and V 1 base, and 8 bases lay outside the gene matches. CDR1 and CDR2 from the germline V gene are SGHVS and FQNEAQ. The CDR3 nucleotides are TGTGCCAGCAGCTTAGTCGTATTGACTAGCGGTTACAATGAGCAGTTCTTC. This gives the protein CASSLVVLTSGYNEQFF.

V usage is TRBV2 and J usage is TRBJ2-7, with 9 nucleotides matching TRBD2. This CDR3 spans 16 amino acids. The germline V gene encodes CDR1 SNHLY and CDR2 FYNNEI. V shed 4 bases and J 1 base; nucleotides not matched to a gene: 8. The CDR3 DNA is TGTGCCAGCAGTGGTTACGTGCGGGAGGGGTCCTACGAGCAGTACTTC. Its protein product is CASSGYVREGSYEQYF.

The chain has TRBV19 and TRBJ1-2; D gene ambiguous. This CDR3 region has 13 residues. Trimming took off 2 bases at V and 7 bases at J, with 11 bases between the two ends. CDR1 LNHDA and CDR2 SQIVND come from the germline V gene (reference sequence). CDR3 DNA sequence: TGTGCCAGTAGTATAACCCACCGCGGTGGCTACACCTTC. This encodes CASSITHRGGYTF.

The gene calls are TRBV7-2 and TRBJ2-1, with 9 bases fitting TRBD2. The CDR3 has 13 residues. CDR1 and CDR2 from the germline V gene are SGHTA and FQGNSA. V was pared by 9 bases and J by 6 bases, with 6 bases of the junction left unmatched. For the CDR3, the DNA is TGTGCCAGAGATAGCGGGAGACTCAATGAGCAGTTCTTC. Its protein product is CARDSGRLNEQFF.

The chain is built from TRBV9 and TRBJ2-3, with a weak D call TRBD2 (5 bases). Trimming took off 3 bases at V and 2 bases at J, with 13 bases between the two ends. The CDR3 sequence is 15 residues long. Germline V gene lookup returns CDR1 SGDLS and CDR2 YYNGEE. DNA for the CDR3: TGTGCCAGCAGCGCCGGACTGTTAATCACAGATACGCAGTATTTT. It is translated as CASSAGLLITDTQYF.

The V call is TRBV11-3, the J call TRBJ2-6, with D unresolved. The CDR3 has 15 amino acids. Looked up from germline, CDR1 is SGHNT and CDR2 is YENEEA. Trimming pared 5 bases from V and 3 bases from J, leaving 11 bases between. For the CDR3, the DNA is TGTGCCAGCAGCGCGGCGGCTGGTGGGGCCAACGTCCTGACTTTC. Translation: CASSAAAGGANVLTF.